This record concerns one T cell receptor beta chain sequence. Which antigen it targets is not known. No base quality information exists; no much larger clone differs at one position. From the cysteine up to the phenylalanine, the CDR3 has a length of 13 residues. Left in the record is the CDR3 DNA by itself, 39 bases read in frame from the first base. Germline trimming: 4 bases from V, 7 bases from J; junction bases outside gene matches: 3. The CDR1 and CDR2 encoded by the germline V gene are SNHLY and FYNNEI. These data come from a study of regulatory T cells in long-lasting Graves disease (dated by TCRdb to the early 2020s). Regarding the complete study: To count as having persistent Graves' disease, a patient had to have received antithyroid drug treatment for over 5 years with TSH receptor autoantibodies remaining persistently positive. On average, persistent Graves' disease patients in the clinical cohort had been on antithyroid drugs for about 10.3 years. A total of roughly 33 samples underwent TCR sequencing: around 13 from persistent and roughly 20 from newly diagnosed Graves' disease patients. The study was registered as a clinical trial and conducted in China. Peripheral blood TCR sequencing and RNA sequencing compared persistent Graves' disease patients with newly diagnosed Graves' disease patients.

What the work shows at the level of the full study, not this receptor alone: Sequencing and analysis were limited to the TCR beta chain. The study examined only peripheral blood because the primary lesion, thyroid tissue, could not be accessed. The small sample size was acknowledged by the authors as a limitation that may reduce accuracy. TRBV28, TRBJ1-2 and TRBJ2-5 were preferentially used in persistent disease, while TRBV20-1 and TRBJ2-1 were favored in newly diagnosed disease. Persistent Graves' disease patients showed lower TCR Shannon entropy and fewer highly expanded clones than newly diagnosed patients, suggesting clonal expansion. Patients with persistent disease shared more public clonotypes (about 3,000) than newly diagnosed patients did (more than 900).

To prepare the library, multiplex PCR was applied. This sample was sequenced with an Illumina HiSeq 4000. TCR beta libraries were built with iRepertoire HTBI primers and Arm-PCR amplification of CDR3 regions. Gel purification was performed on PCR products prior to sequencing. The paper's processing steps were these. Gene usage analysis of CDR3 amino acid clonotypes used the approximately 56 TRBV and 14 TRBJ segments found across samples. COPE and FqMerger were used to merge filtered high-quality paired reads into contigs. BLAST was used to align contigs to IMGT TRBV, TRBD and TRBJ reference genes, and CDR3 was defined according to IMGT. Any clonotype with a frequency above 0.1% was counted as a highly expanded clone. Repertoire diversity was measured by Shannon entropy, and V-J evenness by the Gini coefficient. Public clonotypes were defined as clonotypes shared by more than one individual. TCRdb took the public reads, trimmed them with fastp at Q25, ran MiXCR for clone calling and kept in-frame beta chains. Here each entry gathers all rows of one CDR3 protein and keeps the most common genes and DNA. The authors' filters were not applied to this entry. A total of roughly 430,000 distinct CDR3 sequences appear in this sample, approximately 22% of them only once. The ten largest make up about 13% of the sample.

Read against the paper, the sample's time point label means: persistent/refractory GD, antithyroid drugs over 5 years with positive TRAb. RNA was extracted from PBMCs in TRIzol for both TCR sequencing and RNA sequencing. The diagnosis of Graves' disease followed American Thyroid Association guidelines. The patients came from an endocrinology department in Xi'an, China. Each patient gave about 8.1 milliliters of peripheral blood, collected in an EDTA anticoagulant tube. Ficoll Paque Plus density gradient separation was used to isolate PBMCs, and no further T cell sorting was done. An Agilent 2100 Bioanalyzer and agarose gel were used to check RNA quality, and a NanoDrop 2000 was used to measure RNA concentration.

Sequences were derived from peripheral blood mononuclear cells (PBMCs), sampled when the disease was refractory, from a patient treated with antithyroid drugs. Here the chain combines TRBV2 and TRBJ2-2, and TRBD1 aligns with 7 junction nucleotides. This receptor was taken from a female donor with Graves disease. The CDR3 reads CASSGSGGGELFF. The nucleotide sequence is TGTGCCAGCAGTGGGTCAGGGGGCGGGGAGCTGTTTTTT.